Listed below are T cell receptor beta chains from one sample, sequenced in a study of shared clonotypes between healthy human individuals. TCRdb keeps only in-frame clones here, not all; method: immunoSEQ multiplex PCR. This sample has some 1,100,000 clones, with more than 75% found just once. Sequencing was done on a sample of memory CD4+ T cells from PBMCs. Receptor source: a man younger than 30 in good health. Some clones in this sample may be carry-over from other donors' samples. Each CDR3 is given with its conserved first and last residue. Fields, in order: CDR3 DNA, CDR3 protein, V gene, clone size, J gene, D gene. D genes are given only for firm matches. Rows give clone size only sometimes, using once, few, many, or a class for an expanded clone.

DNA: TGCAGTGCTTCTCAAGTCTTCGAGCAGTACTTC
CDR3: CSASQVFEQYF
V: TRBV20-1
size: .
J: TRBJ2-7
D: .

DNA: TGTGCCTGGATGACTATGCGCTGGATGAACACTGAAGCTTTCTTT
CDR3: CAWMTMRWMNTEAFF
V: TRBV30
size: few
J: TRBJ1-1
D: .

DNA: TGTGCCAGCAGCCCCCAGGGGGGGGCTGGCTATGGCTACACCTTC
CDR3: CASSPQGGAGYGYTF
V: TRBV7-3
size: .
J: TRBJ1-2
D: TRBD1

DNA: TGTGCCACGCGGACAGGGTCGGGAGAAAAACTGTTTTTT
CDR3: CATRTGSGEKLFF
V: TRBV6-5
size: .
J: TRBJ1-4
D: TRBD1

DNA: TGCAGCGTTGAACTGTTGGGACAAAGAGACACAGATACGCAGTATTTT
CDR3: CSVELLGQRDTDTQYF
V: TRBV29-1
size: .
J: TRBJ2-3
D: .

DNA: TGTGCCAGCTCCGTAACACAAGGGCATCAAGAGACCCAGTACTTC
CDR3: CASSVTQGHQETQYF
V: TRBV6-6
size: .
J: TRBJ2-5
D: .

DNA: TGTGCCAGCAGCTTACGGGACAGATACAATGAGCAGTTCTTC
CDR3: CASSLRDRYNEQFF
V: TRBV7-8
size: few
J: TRBJ2-1
D: TRBD1

DNA: TGTGCCAGCTCACCGTCTTTCGCTAGCGGGACCAACACCGGGGAGCTGTTTTTT
CDR3: CASSPSFASGTNTGELFF
V: TRBV18
size: .
J: TRBJ2-2
D: TRBD2

DNA: TGTGCCAGCAGCTTAGAAGGCCAGAGCGGCTACACCTTC
CDR3: CASSLEGQSGYTF
V: TRBV7-9
size: .
J: TRBJ1-2
D: .

DNA: TGTGCCAGCAGCTTAGTGGCAGGGGTGTTAGATACGCAGTATTTT
CDR3: CASSLVAGVLDTQYF
V: TRBV7-6
size: many
J: TRBJ2-3
D: .

DNA: TGCGCCAGCGGGCTTTCTGGGAGCTATGGCTACACCTTC
CDR3: CASGLSGSYGYTF
V: TRBV5-1
size: .
J: TRBJ1-2
D: .